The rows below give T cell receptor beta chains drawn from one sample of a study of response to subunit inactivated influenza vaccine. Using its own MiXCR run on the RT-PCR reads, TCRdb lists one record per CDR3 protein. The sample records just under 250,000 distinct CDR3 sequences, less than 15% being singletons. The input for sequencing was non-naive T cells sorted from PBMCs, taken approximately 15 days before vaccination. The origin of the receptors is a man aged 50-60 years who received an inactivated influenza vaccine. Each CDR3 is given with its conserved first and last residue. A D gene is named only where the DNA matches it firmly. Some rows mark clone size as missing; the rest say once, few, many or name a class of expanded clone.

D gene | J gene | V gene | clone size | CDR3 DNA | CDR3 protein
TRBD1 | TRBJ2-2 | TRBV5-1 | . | TGCGCCAGCAGCCCCGGGACAGGGTTCACCGGGGAGCTGTTTTTT | CASSPGTGFTGELFF
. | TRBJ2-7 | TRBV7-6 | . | TGTGCCAGCAGCTTAGATACGGAGGGGGCAAGCTCCTACGAGCAGTACTTC | CASSLDTEGASSYEQYF
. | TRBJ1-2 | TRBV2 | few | TGTGCCAGCAGACAGTCAGGGGTGCGCTATGGCTACACCTTC | CASRQSGVRYGYTF
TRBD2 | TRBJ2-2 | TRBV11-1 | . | TGTGCCAGCAGTTCAGGACGACTAGCGAGAGGCACCGGGGAGCTGTTTTTT | CASSSGRLARGTGELFF
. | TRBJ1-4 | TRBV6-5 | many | TGTGCCAGCAGTTACGGGCAGAGGTCGGCGAAAGGGGAAAAACTGTTTTTT | CASSYGQRSAKGEKLFF
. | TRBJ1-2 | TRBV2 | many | TGTGCCACAGGACGCACGCACGGTCATGGCTACACCTTC | CATGRTHGHGYTF
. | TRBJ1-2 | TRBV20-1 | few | TGCAGTGCTAGAGTGAGGACAGAAAACTATGGCTACACCTTC | CSARVRTENYGYTF
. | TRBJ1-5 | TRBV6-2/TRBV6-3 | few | TGTGCCAGCAGTTACTCCAGGGAATATCAGCCCCAGCATTTT | CASSYSREYQPQHF
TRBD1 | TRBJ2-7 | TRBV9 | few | TGTGCCAGCACCATTGAGGGGGCAAAGCAGTACTTC | CASTIEGAKQYF
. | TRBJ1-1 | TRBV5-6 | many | TGTGCCAGCAGCTTGGGACAGTACGTCCCTGAAGCTTTCTTT | CASSLGQYVPEAFF
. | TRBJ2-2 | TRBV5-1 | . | TGCGCCAGCAGCGATGTAAAAGGTGCCACCGGGGAGCTGTTTTTT | CASSDVKGATGELFF
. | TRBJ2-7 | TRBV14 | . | TGTGCCAGCAGCCAAGGGGTGGTCTCCTACGAGCAGTACTTC | CASSQGVVSYEQYF
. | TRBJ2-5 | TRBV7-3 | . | TGTGCCAGCAGCTTAAGCCCCACTTTCGTAGACCAGTACTTC | CASSLSPTFVDQYF
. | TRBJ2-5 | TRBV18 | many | TGTGCCAGCTCACCACCGGTTGGAACAGGGTGGAAGACCCAGTACTTC | CASSPPVGTGWKTQYF
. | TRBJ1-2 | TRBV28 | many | TGTGCCAGCAGTTTACTCCGGGGGGAGAACTATGGCTACACCTTC | CASSLLRGENYGYTF
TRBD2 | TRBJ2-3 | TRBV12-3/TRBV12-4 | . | TGTGCCAGCAGGCCGACTAGCGGGGGTGGCACAGATACGCAGTATTTT | CASRPTSGGGTDTQYF
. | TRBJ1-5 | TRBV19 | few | TGTGCCAGTAGTATCAGGGCAGGGGGCAATCAGCCCCAGCATTTT | CASSIRAGGNQPQHF
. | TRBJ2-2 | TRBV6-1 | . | TGTGCCAGCACTCCGCGGCAGGGGGGCACCGGGGAGCTGTTTTTT | CASTPRQGGTGELFF
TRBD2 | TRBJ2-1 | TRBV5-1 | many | TGCGCCAGCACGCCTAGCGGGGGAGCAGGAGAGCAGTTCTTC | CASTPSGGAGEQFF
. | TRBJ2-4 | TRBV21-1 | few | TGTGCCAGCAGCAGCACGTGGGGGGGGCGGAGGAGAAACATTCAGTACTTC | CASSSTWGGRRRNIQYF
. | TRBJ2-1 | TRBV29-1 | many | TGCAGCGTTGCCAGGGGGGGTTACAATGAGCAGTTCTTC | CSVARGGYNEQFF
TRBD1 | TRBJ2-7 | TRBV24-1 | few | TGTGCCACCAGCCCGAGGGGGCCGGGACGGGACTCCTACGAGCAGTACTTC | CATSPRGPGRDSYEQYF
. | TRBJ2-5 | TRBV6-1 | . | TGTGCCAGCTCCGGGACAACTCAAGAGACCCAGTACTTC | CASSGTTQETQYF
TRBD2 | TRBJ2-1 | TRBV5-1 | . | TGCGCCAGCAGCTTGGATCGGGTAAGCGGGATTCCCTACAATGAGCAGTTCTTC | CASSLDRVSGIPYNEQFF
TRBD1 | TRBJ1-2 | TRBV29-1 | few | TGCAGCGTACAGGGGCACTATGGCTACACCTTC | CSVQGHYGYTF
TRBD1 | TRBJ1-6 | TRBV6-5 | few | TGTGCCAGCAGTTACCAGATGGACAGGAGTAATTCACCCCTCCACTTT | CASSYQMDRSNSPLHF
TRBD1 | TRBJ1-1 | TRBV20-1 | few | TGCAGCCCACAGGGGGCGAGAAGGACTGAAGCTTTCTTT | CSPQGARRTEAFF
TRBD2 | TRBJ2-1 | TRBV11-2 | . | TGTGCCAGCAGCCGCATAGTGGGAGGGCGGGATGAGCAGTTCTTC | CASSRIVGGRDEQFF
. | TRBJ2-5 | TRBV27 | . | TGTGCCAGCAGTCCCCGGGGGTCACGGGCCCAGTACTTC | CASSPRGSRAQYF
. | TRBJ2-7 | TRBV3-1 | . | TGTGCCAGCAGCTCACCTCGGGAGCGGGAGCAGTACTTC | CASSSPREREQYF